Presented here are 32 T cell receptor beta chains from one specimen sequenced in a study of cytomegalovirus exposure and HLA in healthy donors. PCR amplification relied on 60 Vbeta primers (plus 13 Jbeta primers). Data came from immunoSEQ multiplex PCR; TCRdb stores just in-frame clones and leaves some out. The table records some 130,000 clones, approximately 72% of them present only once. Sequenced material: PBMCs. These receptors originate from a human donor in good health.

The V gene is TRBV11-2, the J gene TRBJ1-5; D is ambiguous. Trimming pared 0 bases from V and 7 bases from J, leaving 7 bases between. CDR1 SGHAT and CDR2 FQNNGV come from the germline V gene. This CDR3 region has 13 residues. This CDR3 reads CASSLDHRQPQHF. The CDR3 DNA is TGTGCCAGCAGCTTAGATCACAGACAGCCCCAGCATTTT.

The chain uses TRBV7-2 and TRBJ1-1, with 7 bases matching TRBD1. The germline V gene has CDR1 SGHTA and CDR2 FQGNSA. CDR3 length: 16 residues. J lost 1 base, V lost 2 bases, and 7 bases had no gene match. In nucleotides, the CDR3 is TGTGCCAGCAGCTTACAGAGGGGGCGAACGAACACTGAAGCTTTCTTT. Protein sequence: CASSLQRGRTNTEAFF.

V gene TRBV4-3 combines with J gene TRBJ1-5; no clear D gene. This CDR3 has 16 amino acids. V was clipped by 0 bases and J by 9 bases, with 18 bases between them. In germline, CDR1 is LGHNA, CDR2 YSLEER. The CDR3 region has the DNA TGCGCCAGCAGCCAAGAGTTGGTCCAGCGGTTTGGGCCCCAGCATTTT. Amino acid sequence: CASSQELVQRFGPQHF.

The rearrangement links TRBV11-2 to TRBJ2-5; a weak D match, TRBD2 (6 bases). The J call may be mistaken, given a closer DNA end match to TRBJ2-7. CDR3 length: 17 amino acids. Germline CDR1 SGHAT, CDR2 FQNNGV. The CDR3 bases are TGTGCCAGCAGCTTCTCGCTTCTAGGAGGGGTCTCCTACGAGCAGTACTTC. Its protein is CASSFSLLGGVSYEQYF.

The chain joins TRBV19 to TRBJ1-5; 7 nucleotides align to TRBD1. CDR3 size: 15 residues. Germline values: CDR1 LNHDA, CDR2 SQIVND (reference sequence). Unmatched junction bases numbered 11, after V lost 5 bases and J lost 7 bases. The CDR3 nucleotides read TGTGCCAGTAGTCGCCTAGGGGGCAGGGGCCAGCCCCAGCATTTT. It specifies CASSRLGGRGQPQHF.

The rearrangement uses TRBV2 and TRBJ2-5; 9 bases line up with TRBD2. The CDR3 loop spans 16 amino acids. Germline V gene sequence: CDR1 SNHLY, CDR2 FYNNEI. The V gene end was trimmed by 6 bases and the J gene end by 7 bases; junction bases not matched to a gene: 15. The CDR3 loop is CASRSGMRGGQGTQYF. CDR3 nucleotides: TGTGCCAGCAGGTCGGGGATGCGGGGGGGCCAGGGGACCCAGTACTTC.

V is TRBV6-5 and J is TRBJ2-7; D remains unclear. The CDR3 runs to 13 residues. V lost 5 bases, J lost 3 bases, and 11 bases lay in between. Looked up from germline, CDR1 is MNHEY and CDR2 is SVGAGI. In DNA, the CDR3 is TGTGCCAGCAGTATAACTGGAGTCTACGAGCAGTACTTC. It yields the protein CASSITGVYEQYF.

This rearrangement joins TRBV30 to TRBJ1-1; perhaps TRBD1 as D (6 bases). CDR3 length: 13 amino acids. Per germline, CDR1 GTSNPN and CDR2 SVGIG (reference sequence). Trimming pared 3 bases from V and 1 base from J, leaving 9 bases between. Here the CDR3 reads CAWSRGGNTEAFF. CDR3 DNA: TGTGCCTGGAGCAGGGGCGGGAACACTGAAGCTTTCTTT.

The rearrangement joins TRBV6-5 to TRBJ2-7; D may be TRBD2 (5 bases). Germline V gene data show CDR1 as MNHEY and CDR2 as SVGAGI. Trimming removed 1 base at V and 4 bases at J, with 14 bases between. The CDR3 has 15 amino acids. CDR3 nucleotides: TGTGCCAGCAGTTACTACCGGGGTGAGGGTTACGAGCAGTACTTC. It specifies CASSYYRGEGYEQYF.

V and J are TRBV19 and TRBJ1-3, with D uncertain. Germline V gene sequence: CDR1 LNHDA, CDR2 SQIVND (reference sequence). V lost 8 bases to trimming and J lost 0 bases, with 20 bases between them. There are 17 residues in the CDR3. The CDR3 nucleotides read TGTGCCAGTCAAACGAAGGAGAGAGGACTCTCTGGAAACACCATATATTTT. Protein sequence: CASQTKERGLSGNTIYF.

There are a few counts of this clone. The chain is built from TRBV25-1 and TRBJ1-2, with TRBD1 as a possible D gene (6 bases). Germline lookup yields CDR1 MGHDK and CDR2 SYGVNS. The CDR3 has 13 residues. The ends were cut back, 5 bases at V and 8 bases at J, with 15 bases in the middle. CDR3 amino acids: CASSHTGSGGYTF. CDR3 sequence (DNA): TGTGCCAGCAGTCACACAGGGTCGGGAGGCTACACCTTC.

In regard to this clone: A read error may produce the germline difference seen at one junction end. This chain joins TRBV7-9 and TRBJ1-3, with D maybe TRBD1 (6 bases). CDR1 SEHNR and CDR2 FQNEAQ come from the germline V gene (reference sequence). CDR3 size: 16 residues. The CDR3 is CSSSQDRRASGNTIYF. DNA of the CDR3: TGTTCCAGCAGCCAAGACAGGCGCGCTTCTGGAAACACCATATATTTT.

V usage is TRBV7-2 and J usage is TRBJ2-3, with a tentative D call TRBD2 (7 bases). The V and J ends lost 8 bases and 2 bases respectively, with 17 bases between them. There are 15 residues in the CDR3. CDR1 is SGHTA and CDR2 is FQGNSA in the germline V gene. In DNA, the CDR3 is TGTGCCAGCTCCGCAGAGGGGGGGAACACAGATACGCAGTATTTT. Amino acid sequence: CASSAEGGNTDTQYF.

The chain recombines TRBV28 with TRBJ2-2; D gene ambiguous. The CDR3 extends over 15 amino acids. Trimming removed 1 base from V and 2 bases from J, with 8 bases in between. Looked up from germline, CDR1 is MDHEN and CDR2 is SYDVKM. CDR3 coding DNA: TGTGCCAGCAGTTTATTTCGCACAAACACCGGGGAGCTGTTTTTT. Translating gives CASSLFRTNTGELFF.

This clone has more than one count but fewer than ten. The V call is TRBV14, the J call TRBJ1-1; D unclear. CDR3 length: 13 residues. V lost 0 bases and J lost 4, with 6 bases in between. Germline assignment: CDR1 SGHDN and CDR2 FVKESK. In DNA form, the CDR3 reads TGTGCCAGCAGCCAAGATATTGTCACTGAAGCTTTCTTT. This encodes CASSQDIVTEAFF. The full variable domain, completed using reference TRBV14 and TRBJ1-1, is EAGVTQFPSHSVIEKGQTVTLRCDPISGHDNLYWYRRVMGKEIKFLLHFVKESKQDESGMPNNRFLAERTGGTYSTLKVQPAELEDSGVYFCASSQDIVTEAFFGQGTRLTVV.

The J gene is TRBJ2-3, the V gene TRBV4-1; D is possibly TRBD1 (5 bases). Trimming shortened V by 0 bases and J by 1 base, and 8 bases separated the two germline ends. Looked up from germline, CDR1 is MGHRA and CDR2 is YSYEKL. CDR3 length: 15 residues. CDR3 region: CASSQEGRGTDTQYF. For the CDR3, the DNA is TGCGCCAGCAGCCAAGAGGGCAGGGGCACAGATACGCAGTATTTT.

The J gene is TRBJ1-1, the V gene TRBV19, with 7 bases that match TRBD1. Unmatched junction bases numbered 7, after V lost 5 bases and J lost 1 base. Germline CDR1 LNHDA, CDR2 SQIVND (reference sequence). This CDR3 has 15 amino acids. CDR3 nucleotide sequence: TGTGCCAGTAGTGGGGGGACAGTTCCGAACACTGAAGCTTTCTTT. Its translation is CASSGGTVPNTEAFF.

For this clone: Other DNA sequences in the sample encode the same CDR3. Here the CDR3 DNA reads TGTGCCAGCAGCCGACCTACGCGAGGTGAAGGGGAAGTGGAGTACTTC. Amino acids: CASSRPTRGEGEVEYF. The V and J genes are TRBV7-8 and TRBJ2-7; tentative D call: TRBD1 (5 bases). The germline CDR1 and CDR2 sequences are SGHVS and FQNEAQ. The CDR3 contains 16 residues. V gave up 5 bases and J gave up 11 bases, with 28 bases separating them.

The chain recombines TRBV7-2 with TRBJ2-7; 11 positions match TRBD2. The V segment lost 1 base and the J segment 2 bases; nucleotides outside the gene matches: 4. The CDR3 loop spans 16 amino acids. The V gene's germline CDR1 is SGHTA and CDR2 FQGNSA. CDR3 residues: CASSLVASGRTYEQYF. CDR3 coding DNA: TGTGCCAGCAGCTTAGTGGCTAGCGGGAGGACCTACGAGCAGTACTTC.

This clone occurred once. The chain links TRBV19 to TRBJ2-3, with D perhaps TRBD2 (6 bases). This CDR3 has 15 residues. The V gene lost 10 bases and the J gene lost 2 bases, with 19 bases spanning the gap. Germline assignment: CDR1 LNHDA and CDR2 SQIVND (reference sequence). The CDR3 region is CATSSGLGFTDTQYF. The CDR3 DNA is TGTGCCACTTCATCGGGACTCGGTTTCACAGATACGCAGTATTTT.

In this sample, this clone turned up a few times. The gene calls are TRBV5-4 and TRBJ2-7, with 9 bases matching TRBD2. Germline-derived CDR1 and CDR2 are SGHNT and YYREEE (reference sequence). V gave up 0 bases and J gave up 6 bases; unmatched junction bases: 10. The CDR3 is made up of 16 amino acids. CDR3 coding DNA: TGTGCCAGCAGCTTGGCATCCCTAGCGGGAAAAAGCGAGCAGTACTTC. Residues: CASSLASLAGKSEQYF.

The CDR3 loop is CASSQAVYNEQFF. CDR3 nucleotide sequence: TGCGCCAGCAGCCAAGCGGTATACAATGAGCAGTTCTTC. The chain links TRBV4-3 to TRBJ2-1; D ambiguous. The length of the CDR3 is 13 residues. V dropped 1 base and J dropped 4 bases, with 5 bases sitting between them. The germline V gene encodes CDR1 LGHNA and CDR2 YSLEER.

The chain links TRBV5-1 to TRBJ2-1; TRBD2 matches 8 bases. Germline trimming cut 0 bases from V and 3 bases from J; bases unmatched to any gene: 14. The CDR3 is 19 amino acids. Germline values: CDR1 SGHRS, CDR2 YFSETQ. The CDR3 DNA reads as TGCGCCAGCAGCTTGGGAGGGGGGGCGGGGGGACCCTTCTACAATGAGCAGTTCTTC. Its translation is CASSLGGGAGGPFYNEQFF.

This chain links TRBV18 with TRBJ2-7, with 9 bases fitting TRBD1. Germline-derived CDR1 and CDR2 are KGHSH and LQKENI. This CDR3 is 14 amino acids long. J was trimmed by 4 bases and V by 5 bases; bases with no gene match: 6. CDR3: CASSATGQGYEQYF. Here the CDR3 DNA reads TGTGCCAGCTCAGCGACGGGACAGGGTTACGAGCAGTACTTC.

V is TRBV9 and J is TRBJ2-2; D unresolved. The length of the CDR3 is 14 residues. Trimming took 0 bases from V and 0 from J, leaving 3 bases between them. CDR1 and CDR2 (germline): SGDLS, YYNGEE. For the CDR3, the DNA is TGTGCCAGCAGCGTAGGCGCGAACACCGGGGAGCTGTTTTTT. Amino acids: CASSVGANTGELFF.

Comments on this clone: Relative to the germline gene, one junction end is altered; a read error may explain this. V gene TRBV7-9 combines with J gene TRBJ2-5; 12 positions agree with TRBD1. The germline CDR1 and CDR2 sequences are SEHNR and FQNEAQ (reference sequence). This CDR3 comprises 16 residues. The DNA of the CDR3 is TGTTCCAGCAGCTTAGGGGACAGGGGGCCCCAAGAGACCCAGTACTTC. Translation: CSSSLGDRGPQETQYF.

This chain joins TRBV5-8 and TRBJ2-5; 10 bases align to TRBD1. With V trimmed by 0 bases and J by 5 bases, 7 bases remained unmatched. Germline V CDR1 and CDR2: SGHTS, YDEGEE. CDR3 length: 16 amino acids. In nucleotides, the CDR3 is TGTGCCAGCAGCTTGGGGGACAGGGGCGCGGTGGAGACCCAGTACTTC. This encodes CASSLGDRGAVETQYF.

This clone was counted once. CDR3 sequence: CASSTISGGWETQYF. The CDR3 DNA is TGTGCCAGCAGCACCATTTCAGGGGGCTGGGAGACCCAGTACTTC. The chain employs TRBV7-9 and TRBJ2-5; 8 bases align to TRBD1. In germline, CDR1 is SEHNR, CDR2 FQNEAQ (reference sequence). There are 15 residues in the CDR3. V shed 5 bases and J 5 bases; nucleotides not matched to a gene: 10. Together with reference TRBV7-9 and TRBJ2-5, the CDR3 gives the full variable domain: DTGVSQNPRHKITKRGQNVTFRCDPISEHNRLYWYRQTLGQGPEFLTYFQNEAQLEKSRLLSDRFSAERPKGSFSTLEIQRTEQGDSAMYLCASSTISGGWETQYFGPGTRLLVL.

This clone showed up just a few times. CDR3 region: CASSSRELGEQYF. In DNA, the CDR3 is TGTGCCAGCAGTTCCCGGGAACTGGGCGAGCAGTACTTC. The chain joins TRBV7-2 to TRBJ2-7; D is perhaps TRBD2 (5 bases). Germline V gives CDR1 SGHTA, CDR2 FQGNSA. This CDR3 region has 13 residues. Trimming took 6 bases from V and 6 from J, leaving 15 bases between them.

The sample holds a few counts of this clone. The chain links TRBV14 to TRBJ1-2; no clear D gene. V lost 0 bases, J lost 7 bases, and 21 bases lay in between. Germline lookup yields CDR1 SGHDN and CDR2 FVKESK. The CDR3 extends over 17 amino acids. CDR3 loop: CASSQDGTPRARSGYTF. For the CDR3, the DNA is TGTGCCAGCAGCCAAGACGGCACCCCGCGGGCACGAAGTGGCTACACCTTC.

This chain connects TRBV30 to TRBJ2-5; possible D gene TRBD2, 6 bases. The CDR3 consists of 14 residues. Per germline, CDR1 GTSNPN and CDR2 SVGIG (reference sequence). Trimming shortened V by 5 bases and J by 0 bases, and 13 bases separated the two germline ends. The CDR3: CAWGGGGNQETQYF. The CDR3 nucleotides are TGTGCCTGGGGGGGAGGAGGAAACCAAGAGACCCAGTACTTC. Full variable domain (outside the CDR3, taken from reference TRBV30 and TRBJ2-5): SQTIHQWPATLVQPVGSPLSLECTVEGTSNPNLYWYRQAAGRGLQLLFYSVGIGQISSEVPQNLSASRPQDRQFILSSKKLLLSDSGFYLCAWGGGGNQETQYFGPGTRLLVL.

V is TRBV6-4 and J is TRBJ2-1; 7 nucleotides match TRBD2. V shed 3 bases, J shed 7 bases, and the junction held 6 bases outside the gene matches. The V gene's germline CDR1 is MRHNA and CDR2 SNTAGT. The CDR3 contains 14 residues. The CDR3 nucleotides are TGTGCCAGCAGTGAAGAATATAGCGGGAATGAGCAGTTCTTC. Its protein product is CASSEEYSGNEQFF.